The 15 T cell receptor beta chains below all came from one sample that was sequenced in a study of PD-L1 blockade in urothelial cancer. Time point given: pretreatment peripheral blood. Method: immunoSEQ multiplex PCR; TCRdb's copy keeps in-frame clones and lacks some. The sample lists 75,000 to 95,000 clones, 70% to 90% occurring once. The starting material was PBMCs, obtained around atezolizumab (anti-PD-L1) treatment. The receptor source for this set is a man in his forties with urothelial cancer.

The chain joins TRBV7-2 to TRBJ1-2, with TRBD1 matching over 7 bases. CDR3 length: 15 amino acids. J lost 1 base, V lost 3 bases, and 5 bases had no gene match. From germline, CDR1 is SGHTA and CDR2 FQGNSA. CDR3 bases: TGTGCCAGCAGCTTTGGGACAGACATTAACTATGGCTACACCTTC. This encodes CASSFGTDINYGYTF.

J is TRBJ2-7 and V is TRBV27; 9 bases agree with TRBD1. Germline V gene data show CDR1 as MNHEY and CDR2 as SMNVEV (reference sequence). There are 15 residues in the CDR3. Trimming removed 6 bases from V and 6 bases from J; junction bases left unmatched: 12. The CDR3 sequence is CASSLSGDRVPEQYF. CDR3 nucleotides: TGTGCCAGCAGCCTCTCCGGGGACAGGGTCCCCGAGCAGTACTTC.

The chain employs TRBV18 and TRBJ1-1; 7 bases line up with TRBD1. Losses at the gene ends were 5 bases for V and 2 bases for J; bases not matched to a gene: 5. The germline gives CDR1 KGHSH, CDR2 LQKENI. CDR3 length: 14 residues. The DNA for the CDR3 is TGTGCCAGCTCATCCGACAGGGCCAACACTGAAGCTTTCTTT. Translating gives CASSSDRANTEAFF.

The chain has TRBV6-5 and TRBJ2-3, with a weak D call TRBD1 (5 bases). The V end was cut by 6 bases, the J end by 5 bases, with 12 bases between. CDR3 length: 13 residues. Germline CDR1 MNHEY, CDR2 SVGAGI. In DNA form, the CDR3 reads TGTGCCAGCAGCCCAGGGTCCGTAGATACGCAGTATTTT. Protein product: CASSPGSVDTQYF.

The chain combines TRBV6-5 with TRBJ1-1; 7 bases agree with TRBD1. V shed 4 bases and J 5 bases; nucleotides not matched to a gene: 7. The CDR3 length is 14 residues. CDR1 is MNHEY and CDR2 is SVGAGI in the germline V gene. The CDR3 bases are TGTGCCAGCAGTTTTGACAGGGTTAAGACTGAAGCTTTCTTT. Translating gives CASSFDRVKTEAFF.

The V call is TRBV28, the J call TRBJ1-2; D gene uncertain. The germline V and J ends were trimmed by 6 bases and 2 bases, with 7 bases remaining between them. This CDR3 is 12 amino acids long. CDR1 is MDHEN, CDR2 SYDVKM, per germline. The CDR3 region has the DNA TGTGCCAGCAGCGTTGGCAACTATGGCTACACCTTC. Protein: CASSVGNYGYTF.

The chain uses TRBV19 and TRBJ1-2; weak D call: TRBD1 (5 bases). The V gene's germline CDR1 is LNHDA and CDR2 SQIVND (reference sequence). The CDR3 runs 14 residues. V shed 6 bases and J shed 6 bases, with 17 bases lying between them. The CDR3 sequence is CASSYVGEWNGYTF. CDR3 bases: TGTGCCAGTAGCTATGTAGGGGAATGGAATGGCTACACCTTC.

V usage is TRBV6-1 and J usage is TRBJ1-2; TRBD1 is a possible D gene (5 bases). Trimming took 3 bases from V and 8 from J, leaving 10 bases between them. Germline assignment: CDR1 MNHNS and CDR2 SASEGT. The CDR3 runs to 12 residues. The CDR3 nucleotides are TGTGCCAGCAGTGACAGGGCCAGGGGCTACACCTTC. This sequence encodes CASSDRARGYTF.

The chain couples TRBV2 to TRBJ1-2; 8 bases line up with TRBD1. V shed 6 bases and J 9 bases; nucleotides not matched to a gene: 12. The CDR3 extends over 14 amino acids. Germline assignment: CDR1 SNHLY and CDR2 FYNNEI. CDR3 DNA: TGTGCCAGCAGAACATTGACAGGGGATGGGAGCTACACCTTC. Its protein product is CASRTLTGDGSYTF.

The chain has TRBV19 and TRBJ2-7, with 12 bases aligning to TRBD2. J lost 0 bases, V lost 10 bases, and 13 bases had no gene match. Germline CDR1 and CDR2: LNHDA and SQIVND (reference sequence). CDR3 length: 17 amino acids. The CDR3: CATTTSGGPGPSYEQYF. In nucleotides, the CDR3 is TGTGCCACCACGACTAGCGGGGGCCCCGGACCCTCCTACGAGCAGTACTTC.

J is TRBJ1-5 and V is TRBV7-2; no definite D call. Per the germline V gene, CDR1 is SGHTA and CDR2 is FQGNSA. The V end lost 3 bases, the J end lost 0 bases, and 9 bases lay between the germline ends. CDR3 size: 15 residues. This chain's CDR3 is CASSFTVNSNQPQHF. Here the CDR3 DNA reads TGTGCCAGCAGCTTCACGGTGAATAGCAATCAGCCCCAGCATTTT.

This clone was seen just once. The chain couples TRBV29-1 to TRBJ2-3; 7 nucleotides line up with TRBD2. The CDR3 runs to 13 residues. With V trimmed by 7 bases and J by 5 bases, 9 bases remained unmatched. Germline-derived CDR1 and CDR2 are SQVTM and ANQGSEA. CDR3 sequence reads: CSADRTSQDTQYF. The CDR3 region has the DNA TGCAGCGCCGATAGGACTAGTCAAGATACGCAGTATTTT.

V usage is TRBV30 and J usage is TRBJ1-2; no clear D. The length of the CDR3 is 13 residues. From germline, CDR1 is GTSNPN and CDR2 SVGIG (reference sequence). Between the trimmed V and J ends, which lost 1 base and 2 bases, there was a span of 8 bases. The chain's CDR3 is CAWSEERNYGYTF. The CDR3 nucleotides read TGTGCCTGGAGTGAAGAGAGGAACTATGGCTACACCTTC.

The J gene is TRBJ2-5, the V gene TRBV5-1; a weak D match, TRBD1 (6 bases). V lost 4 bases and J 2 bases, leaving 9 bases between the germline ends. The CDR3 is 13 amino acids. Germline assignment: CDR1 SGHRS and CDR2 YFSETQ. The CDR3 sequence is CASSPQGQETQYF. CDR3 nucleotides: TGCGCCAGCAGCCCACAGGGTCAAGAGACCCAGTACTTC.

In this sample, this clone turned up a few times. The rearrangement joins TRBV27 to TRBJ1-1; 7 nucleotides align to TRBD1. V was pared by 5 bases and J by 4 bases, with 7 bases of the junction left unmatched. The germline CDR1 and CDR2 sequences are MNHEY and SMNVEV (reference sequence). The CDR3 covers 14 residues. The CDR3 DNA follows: TGTGCCAGCAGTAGACAGGGTCTGGGCACTGAAGCTTTCTTT. This codes for CASSRQGLGTEAFF.